A single sample gave rise to the 30 T cell receptor beta chains below, sequenced in a study of cytomegalovirus exposure and HLA in healthy donors (dated by TCRdb to the late 2010s). The library came from the immunoSEQ multiplex PCR assay. The multiplex PCR relied on a mix of 60 forward primers for TCR Vbeta segments and 13 reverse primers for TCR Jbeta segments. The table was pulled from immuneACCESS by TCRdb, which kept in-frame rearrangements only. Such tables lose some clones; where checked, under half of the loss comes from unresolved V genes, and the rest has no known cause. Recorded for this sample are about 100,000 clones; around 82% of them occurred a single time. Clones ranked in the top ten supply 0.6% to 0.95% of the sample. The sequenced sample was PBMCs. These receptors were taken from an older woman in good health and CMV-seronegative.

This chain joins TRBV7-2 and TRBJ2-1; 12 bases map to TRBD2. Germline CDR1 and CDR2: SGHTA and FQGNSA. This CDR3 spans 15 amino acids. V trimming: 4 bases; J trimming: 9 bases; junction bases outside the gene matches: 7. The CDR3 loop is CASSSVGLAGLEQFF. In nucleotides, the CDR3 is TGTGCCAGCAGCTCGGTGGGACTAGCGGGTCTTGAGCAGTTCTTC.

The chain has TRBV15 and TRBJ2-7; tentatively, D is TRBD2 (5 bases). This CDR3 comprises 17 residues. CDR1 is LNHNV and CDR2 is YYDKDF in the germline V gene (reference sequence). V lost 0 bases, J lost 2 bases, and 17 bases lay in between. The CDR3 loop reads CATSRDPFRGTTYEQYF. The DNA for the CDR3 is TGTGCCACCAGCAGAGATCCCTTCCGGGGTACCACCTACGAGCAGTACTTC.

The chain has TRBV5-6 and TRBJ2-5, with TRBD2 as a possible D gene (6 bases). There are 16 residues in the CDR3. Deletions cut 3 bases from V and 5 bases from J, with 20 bases between. Germline CDR1 is SGHDT and CDR2 is YYEEEE. The CDR3 DNA follows: TGTGCCAGCAGCTCCCCTAGCGTGGAAGGGGCCGAGACCCAGTACTTC. Amino acid sequence: CASSSPSVEGAETQYF.

This sequence joins TRBV2 and TRBJ2-1; 8 bases fit TRBD2. Trimming removed 5 bases from V and 6 bases from J; junction bases left unmatched: 9. Germline CDR1 SNHLY, CDR2 FYNNEI. The CDR3 is 15 residues long. CDR3 sequence reads: CASSPPGLGPNEQFF. CDR3 nucleotide sequence: TGTGCCAGCAGTCCGCCGGGACTAGGCCCCAATGAGCAGTTCTTC.

The CDR3 spells CASSLETGRPYEQYF. The DNA of the CDR3 is TGTGCCAGCAGCTTAGAGACAGGGCGCCCTTACGAGCAGTACTTC. J is TRBJ2-7 and V is TRBV11-2; 7 bases match TRBD1. With V trimmed by 0 bases and J by 4 bases, 6 bases remained unmatched. This CDR3 region has 15 residues. Germline V lookup: CDR1 SGHAT, CDR2 FQNNGV.

This clone was detected only a few times. V and J are TRBV10-3 and TRBJ1-1; D is unclear. The ends were cut back, 5 bases at V and 4 bases at J, with 8 bases in the middle. The CDR3 is 12 amino acids. CDR1 is ENHRY, CDR2 SYGVKD, per germline. The CDR3 sequence is CAISTTRTEAFF. The CDR3 DNA follows: TGTGCCATCAGTACTACCCGCACTGAAGCTTTCTTT.

The V gene is TRBV9, the J gene TRBJ2-2; D may be TRBD2 (5 bases). Trimming removed 2 bases at V and 6 bases at J, with 17 bases between. CDR1 and CDR2 (germline): SGDLS, YYNGEE. The CDR3 extends over 16 amino acids. CDR3 amino acids: CASSVLSLGISGELFF. CDR3 sequence (DNA): TGTGCCAGCAGCGTTCTGAGCCTCGGGATATCCGGGGAGCTGTTTTTT. The full variable domain, rest sourced from reference TRBV9 and TRBJ2-2, is DSGVTQTPKHLITATGQRVTLRCSPRSGDLSVYWYQQSLDQGLQFLIQYYNGEERAKGNILERFSAQQFPDLHSELNLSSLELGDSALYFCASSVLSLGISGELFFGEGSRLTVL.

The CDR3 DNA reads as TGCGCCAGCAGCCAAGGCCTAGCGGGAGTGTTTCCCACCGGGGAGCTGTTTTTT. Its protein product is CASSQGLAGVFPTGELFF. V usage is TRBV4-1 and J usage is TRBJ2-2, with 10 nucleotides matching TRBD2. V dropped 1 base and J dropped 4; count of bases not matched to a gene: 9. This CDR3 has 18 residues. CDR1 and CDR2 from the germline V gene are MGHRA and YSYEKL.

The rearrangement links TRBV4-1 to TRBJ1-1; D gene uncertain. The germline V gene has CDR1 MGHRA and CDR2 YSYEKL. The CDR3 is 18 amino acids. V was pared by 1 base and J by 0 bases, with 18 bases between. CDR3 DNA: TGCGCCAGCAGCCAAGGAACGGGGAGGAGGCAGGTGAACACTGAAGCTTTCTTT. It codes for CASSQGTGRRQVNTEAFF.

This clone came up once. The chain is built from TRBV7-9 and TRBJ1-5; 9 bases line up with TRBD1. Germline V gene data show CDR1 as SEHNR and CDR2 as FQNEAQ (reference sequence). This CDR3 region has 14 residues. Trimming removed 4 bases from V and 6 bases from J; junction bases left unmatched: 4. The CDR3 region has the DNA TGTGCCAGCAGCTCTGACAGGGGGGGTCAGCCCCAGCATTTT. Translated: CASSSDRGGQPQHF.

The V gene is TRBV5-1, the J gene TRBJ1-1; 7 bases map to TRBD1. The V gene end was trimmed by 7 bases and the J gene end by 5 bases; junction bases not matched to a gene: 14. The CDR3 covers 15 residues. The V gene's germline CDR1 is SGHRS and CDR2 YFSETQ. This chain's CDR3 is CASGESPRQGTEAFF. In DNA form, the CDR3 reads TGCGCCAGCGGCGAAAGTCCCAGACAGGGTACTGAAGCTTTCTTT.

The rearrangement uses TRBV28 and TRBJ2-3; a possible D gene is TRBD2 (6 bases). The CDR3 runs to 14 residues. CDR1 and CDR2 from the germline V gene are MDHEN and SYDVKM. Trimming stripped 6 bases from V and 4 bases from J, with 14 bases between. The CDR3 here is CASSKLRDSDTQYF. CDR3 DNA: TGTGCCAGCAGCAAGTTGCGGGATTCAGATACGCAGTATTTT.

This clone has just one count. The gene calls are TRBV19 and TRBJ2-1; 11 nucleotides match TRBD2. Trimming at V came to 6 bases and at J to 7 bases, leaving 5 bases not matched to a gene. This CDR3 contains 14 residues. The germline gives CDR1 LNHDA, CDR2 SQIVND (reference sequence). The CDR3 loop reads CASSRLAGSNEQFF. CDR3 nucleotide sequence: TGTGCCAGTAGCAGACTAGCGGGATCAAATGAGCAGTTCTTC.

The chain joins TRBV6-1 to TRBJ1-5, with 8 bases aligning to TRBD1. CDR1 is MNHNS and CDR2 is SASEGT in the germline V gene. With 7 bases clipped from V and 0 bases from J, the junction kept 5 bases outside the gene matches. This CDR3 spans 15 amino acids. CDR3 loop: CASTRDRRSNQPQHF. The CDR3 DNA sequence: TGTGCCAGCACCCGGGACAGGCGTAGCAATCAGCCCCAGCATTTT.

The rearrangement uses TRBV5-1 and TRBJ2-1; D not certain. The CDR3 covers 12 residues. With 2 bases removed from V and 5 bases from J, the gap between germline ends came to 5 bases. CDR1 SGHRS and CDR2 YFSETQ come from the germline V gene. DNA for the CDR3: TGCGCCAGCAGCTTAGCAAACAATGAGCAGTTCTTC. Translation gives CASSLANNEQFF.

About this clone: Relative to the germline gene, one junction end is altered; a read error may explain this. CDR3 nucleotide sequence: TGTGCCAGCGGCTTGCCAGGGGCCAATCAGCCCCAGCATTTT. It translates to CASGLPGANQPQHF. V usage is TRBV5-4 and J usage is TRBJ1-5; tentative D call: TRBD1 (6 bases). Per germline, CDR1 SGHNT and CDR2 YYREEE (reference sequence). There are 14 residues in the CDR3. Variable domain in full (rest from reference TRBV5-4 and TRBJ1-5): ETGVTQSPTHLIKTRGQQVTLRCSSQSGHNTVSWYQQALGQGPQFIFQYYREEENGRGNFPPRFSGLQFPNYSSELNVNALELDDSALYLCASGLPGANQPQHFGDGTRLSIL.

This rearrangement joins TRBV29-1 to TRBJ2-5; TRBD1 agrees at 8 bases. CDR1 SQVTM and CDR2 ANQGSEA come from the germline V gene. J lost 4 bases, V lost 0 bases, and 7 bases had no gene match. CDR3 length: 15 residues. The CDR3 nucleotides are TGCAGCGTTGAAGATCTAGGACAGGGCCTAGAGACCCAGTACTTC. This translates into CSVEDLGQGLETQYF. Complete variable domain (other parts from reference TRBV29-1 and TRBJ2-5): SAVISQKPSRDICQRGTSLTIQCQVDSQVTMMFWYRQQPGQSLTLIATANQGSEATYESGFVIDKFPISRPNLTFSTLTVSNMSPEDSSIYLCSVEDLGQGLETQYFGPGTRLLVL.

The gene calls are TRBV19 and TRBJ2-7, with a weak D call TRBD1 (6 bases). This CDR3 is built from 16 residues. V was shortened by 3 bases and J by 5 bases, with 20 bases between the two germline ends. Looked up from germline, CDR1 is LNHDA and CDR2 is SQIVND (reference sequence). CDR3 bases: TGTGCCAGTAGTATTGAACGGGCCAGGGGCGGGCACGAGCAGTACTTC. Residues: CASSIERARGGHEQYF.

The chain uses TRBV4-3 and TRBJ2-1, with 12 bases that match TRBD2. After removal of 6 bases from V and 7 bases from J, the junction contained 7 bases not matched to a gene. Germline loops: CDR1 LGHNA, CDR2 YSLEER. This CDR3 spans 15 amino acids. This CDR3 is CASRLTSGGWNEQFF. DNA for the CDR3: TGCGCCAGCAGACTTACTAGCGGGGGGTGGAATGAGCAGTTCTTC.

The genes are TRBV18 and TRBJ2-3, with TRBD1 matching over 10 bases. V shed 6 bases, J shed 4 bases, and the junction held 7 bases outside the gene matches. CDR1 is KGHSH, CDR2 LQKENI, per germline. The CDR3 is 15 residues long. The CDR3 is CASSSTGGSADTQYF. In DNA, the CDR3 is TGTGCCAGCTCGTCGACAGGGGGCTCCGCAGATACGCAGTATTTT.

The V gene is TRBV4-3, the J gene TRBJ2-5; a possible D gene is TRBD2 (5 bases). The CDR3 consists of 15 residues. V lost 4 bases, J lost 5 bases, and 17 bases lay in between. Germline V gene data show CDR1 as LGHNA and CDR2 as YSLEER. The CDR3 loop reads CASSPQTDPGETQYF. The DNA of the CDR3 is TGCGCCAGCAGCCCCCAAACGGACCCGGGGGAGACCCAGTACTTC.

V and J are TRBV6-1 and TRBJ2-1, with D maybe TRBD1 (5 bases). This CDR3 has 13 residues. Trimming stripped 2 bases from V and 7 bases from J, with 9 bases between. The germline V gene has CDR1 MNHNS and CDR2 SASEGT. CDR3 residues: CASSERQGNEQFF. CDR3 sequence (DNA): TGTGCCAGCAGTGAACGGCAGGGAAATGAGCAGTTCTTC.

The chain links TRBV6-5 to TRBJ1-2, with 7 bases fitting TRBD1. Germline CDR1 MNHEY, CDR2 SVGAGI. The CDR3 consists of 14 residues. With V trimmed by 4 bases and J by 4 bases, 6 bases remained unmatched. The CDR3 loop is CASSLQGPSYGYTF. CDR3 nucleotides: TGTGCCAGCAGTTTACAGGGGCCTTCCTATGGCTACACCTTC.

This chain connects TRBV6-5 to TRBJ1-6, with 7 bases matching TRBD1. This CDR3 comprises 14 residues. The V gene's germline CDR1 is MNHEY and CDR2 SVGAGI. V trimming: 5 bases; J trimming: 14 bases; junction bases outside the gene matches: 12. The CDR3 protein is CASSTPVTGETLHF. The DNA of the CDR3 is TGTGCCAGCAGTACTCCGGTAACAGGGGAAACCCTCCACTTT.

This CDR3 is CASSPVRGRARDTQYF. CDR3 DNA: TGTGCCAGCAGCCCTGTACGCGGGAGGGCGAGGGATACGCAGTATTTT. The chain couples TRBV7-9 to TRBJ2-3; 9 nucleotides line up with TRBD2. Looked up from germline, CDR1 is SEHNR and CDR2 is FQNEAQ (reference sequence). V gave up 5 bases and J gave up 6 bases; unmatched junction bases: 12. The CDR3 has 16 amino acids.

J is TRBJ2-1 and V is TRBV6-5; the D gene is possibly TRBD2 (5 bases). CDR1 and CDR2 from the germline V gene are MNHEY and SVGAGI. CDR3 size: 16 residues. V gave up 0 bases and J gave up 6 bases, with 15 bases separating them. The CDR3 DNA follows: TGTGCCAGCAGTTACTCAACTAGGCCTCTGTCCAATGAGCAGTTCTTC. It translates to CASSYSTRPLSNEQFF.

The chain is built from TRBV5-1 and TRBJ1-4; 8 bases align to TRBD1. Losses at the gene ends were 4 bases for V and 0 bases for J; bases not matched to a gene: 5. Germline V gene lookup returns CDR1 SGHRS and CDR2 YFSETQ. The CDR3 runs to 16 residues. The CDR3 reads CASSTGQAATNEKLFF. CDR3 coding DNA: TGCGCCAGCAGCACGGGACAGGCTGCAACTAATGAAAAACTGTTTTTT.

This chain connects TRBV7-9 to TRBJ1-5; TRBD1 agrees at 11 bases. In germline, CDR1 is SEHNR, CDR2 FQNEAQ (reference sequence). The length of the CDR3 is 14 residues. The junction had 8 bases not matched to a gene; V was cut back by 10 bases and J by 6 bases. In DNA form, the CDR3 reads TGTGCCATCGAAACCGGGACAGGGGGTCAGCCCCAGCATTTT. Translating gives CAIETGTGGQPQHF.

The chain links TRBV7-2 to TRBJ2-5; 7 bases are a match to TRBD2. Germline lookup yields CDR1 SGHTA and CDR2 FQGNSA. The CDR3 contains 15 residues. The trim removed 1 base at V and 5 bases at J, leaving 7 bases unmatched. The CDR3 spells CASSLGSGEGETQYF. For the CDR3, the DNA is TGTGCCAGCAGCTTAGGTTCGGGGGAGGGGGAGACCCAGTACTTC.

There are a few counts of this clone. This rearrangement joins TRBV18 to TRBJ1-2; 11 bases match TRBD1. There are 16 residues in the CDR3. The germline V gene has CDR1 KGHSH and CDR2 LQKENI. Trimming cost V 4 bases and J 7 bases; bases outside gene matches: 11. The CDR3 reads CASSLTKGQGVAGYTF. The CDR3 nucleotides read TGTGCCAGCTCACTCACTAAGGGACAGGGGGTCGCTGGCTACACCTTC.